This T cell receptor (beta chain) was profiled in a study of CD8 T cells in ankylosing spondylitis. Study results and caveats: Eight highly homologous variants formed a TCR beta motif that appeared characteristic of ankylosing spondylitis blood. Significant enrichment of disease-linked clones was reported in matched ankylosing spondylitis synovial fluid. Some motif variants had been reported before (in reactive arthritis synovial fluid and blood).

J was trimmed by 1 base and V by 4 bases; bases with no gene match: 5. This CDR3 comprises 16 residues. Germline-derived CDR1 and CDR2 are MGHDK and SYGVNS. As the method for making TCR beta libraries, quantitative 5'-RACE with molecular barcodes was used. TCRdb independently ran MiXCR on the 5' RACE reads; one entry per CDR3 protein. The sample lists a few hundred thousand distinct CDR3 sequences; approximately 22% were seen once. Concerning this clonotype itself: Its antigen is unknown.

The sequencing input was blood, either unsorted or a sorted T cell fraction (not recorded which). This chain connects TRBV25-1 to TRBJ2-1; 9 bases map to TRBD1. This TCR derives from a male donor with ankylosing spondylitis or in good health (not recorded which). Here the CDR3 reads CASSATGTGSYNEQFF. CDR3 DNA: TGTGCCAGCAGTGCCACCGGGACAGGGTCCTACAATGAGCAGTTCTTC.